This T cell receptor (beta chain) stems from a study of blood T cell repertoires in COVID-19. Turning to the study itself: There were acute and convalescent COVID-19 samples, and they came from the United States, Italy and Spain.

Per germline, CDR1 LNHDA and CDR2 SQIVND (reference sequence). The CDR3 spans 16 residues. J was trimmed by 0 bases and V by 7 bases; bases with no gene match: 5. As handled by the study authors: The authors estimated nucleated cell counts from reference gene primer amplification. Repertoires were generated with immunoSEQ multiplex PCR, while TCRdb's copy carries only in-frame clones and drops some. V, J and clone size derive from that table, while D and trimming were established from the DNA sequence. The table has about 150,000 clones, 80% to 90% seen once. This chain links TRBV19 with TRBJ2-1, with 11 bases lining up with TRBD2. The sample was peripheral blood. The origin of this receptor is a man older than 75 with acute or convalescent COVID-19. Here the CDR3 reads CASTPLAGDSYNEQFF. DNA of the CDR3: TGTGCCAGTACCCCACTAGCGGGGGACTCCTACAATGAGCAGTTCTTC.